This note documents a single T cell receptor (beta chain) sequence. Only in-frame clones appear in the TCRdb table, and some are missing; sequencing was by immunoSEQ multiplex PCR. The table has about 250,000 clones, about 91% seen once; the top ten hold just over 2.5%. The CDR3 runs 18 residues. Trimming pared 5 bases from V and 3 bases from J, leaving 25 bases between. CDR1 and CDR2 from the germline V gene are MGHRA and YSYEKL. The participants were between about 18 and 100 years old and came from under 25 US areas. The entry originates in a study of blood T cell repertoires in COVID-19. The TCR was taken from a woman in her twenties or thirties with acute COVID-19. The chain has TRBV4-1 and TRBJ1-2; D is possibly TRBD1 (6 bases). The sample taken for sequencing was PBMCs or T cells enriched from blood (not recorded which). The CDR3 DNA reads TGCGCCAGCAGCTTCGCCAGGGGCACCCTTTGGCAGGACTATGGCTACACCTTC. This sequence encodes CASSFARGTLWQDYGYTF.